Each of the 22 T cell receptor beta chains below was sequenced from the same sample in a study of blood T cell repertoires in COVID-19. Profiled with immunoSEQ multiplex PCR; TCRdb holds only in-frame clones, not every one. The sample records roughly 290,000 clones, about 93% being singletons. The sequenced sample was peripheral blood. Receptors originate from a woman aged 25 to 39 with COVID-19, enrolled during active disease.

This chain joins TRBV28 and TRBJ2-1; D is perhaps TRBD1 (5 bases). CDR1 is MDHEN, CDR2 SYDVKM, per germline. V was cut by 7 bases and J by 3 bases, with 13 bases left in between. This CDR3 is built from 14 residues. The CDR3 protein is CASTLTDSYNEQFF. The CDR3 DNA reads TGTGCCAGCACCCTAACCGACAGCTACAATGAGCAGTTCTTC.

The table lists this clone with a count of one. J is TRBJ2-1 and V is TRBV30; no firm D call. Germline V CDR1 and CDR2: GTSNPN, SVGIG (reference sequence). The CDR3 is 13 amino acids. The V and J ends lost 5 bases and 3 bases respectively, with 11 bases between them. CDR3 sequence: CAWSSANYNEQFF. CDR3 nucleotides: TGTGCCTGGTCCAGCGCCAACTACAATGAGCAGTTCTTC.

The CDR3 protein is CASSQPPGQANEKLFF. The CDR3 DNA reads as TGTGCCAGCAGCCAGCCACCGGGACAGGCTAATGAAAAACTGTTTTTT. The chain combines TRBV4-2 with TRBJ1-4; TRBD1 aligns across 8 bases. V was pared by 3 bases and J by 3 bases, with 6 bases of the junction left unmatched. The CDR3 spans 16 residues. Germline-derived CDR1 and CDR2 are LGHNA and YNFKEQ.

The genes are TRBV4-3 and TRBJ2-7; tentatively, D is TRBD1 (5 bases). Germline assignment: CDR1 LGHNA and CDR2 YSLEER. The CDR3 length is 16 residues. The V end lost 5 bases, the J end lost 1 base, and 18 bases lay between the germline ends. This CDR3 reads CASSKVWTPDSYEQYF. The DNA of the CDR3 is TGCGCCAGCAGCAAGGTGTGGACACCGGATTCCTACGAGCAGTACTTC.

The rearrangement links TRBV6-5 to TRBJ2-7, with TRBD2 as a possible D gene (6 bases). Trimming pared 6 bases from V and 3 bases from J, leaving 15 bases between. The CDR3 has 14 residues. Germline loops: CDR1 MNHEY, CDR2 SVGAGI. This CDR3 reads CASRLADGSYEQYF. The CDR3 DNA reads TGTGCCAGCAGACTCGCTGACGGGAGCTACGAGCAGTACTTC.

The chain is built from TRBV28 and TRBJ2-5; 7 nucleotides match TRBD1. This CDR3 comprises 15 residues. Germline-derived CDR1 and CDR2 are MDHEN and SYDVKM. V lost 7 bases to trimming and J lost 4 bases; unmatched junction nucleotides: 12. In DNA, the CDR3 is TGTGCCAGCACCTTAGCCCCGGACAGGCGAGAGACCCAGTACTTC. As protein: CASTLAPDRRETQYF.

The chain couples TRBV30 to TRBJ1-1, with TRBD1 matching over 7 bases. CDR1 is GTSNPN, CDR2 SVGIG, per germline (reference sequence). The CDR3 is 12 amino acids. Germline trimming cut 2 bases from V and 7 bases from J; bases unmatched to any gene: 4. The CDR3 is CAWSYAGGEAFF. The CDR3 bases are TGTGCCTGGAGTTATGCAGGGGGTGAAGCTTTCTTT.

V is TRBV2 and J is TRBJ1-1, with a possible D match to TRBD1 (6 bases). The CDR3 is made up of 13 amino acids. The germline gives CDR1 SNHLY, CDR2 FYNNEI. V shed 4 bases and J shed 2 bases, with 8 bases lying between them. CDR3 in amino acids: CASSVDSNTEAFF. CDR3 nucleotide sequence: TGTGCCAGCAGTGTGGACAGCAACACTGAAGCTTTCTTT.

V gene TRBV6-1 combines with J gene TRBJ2-7, with D possibly being TRBD1 (5 bases). Trimming stripped 1 base from V and 3 bases from J, with 7 bases between. The CDR3 consists of 13 residues. Germline V gene data show CDR1 as MNHNS and CDR2 as SASEGT. CDR3 DNA: TGTGCCAGCAGTGAAGACAGGATCTACGAGCAGTACTTC. It translates to CASSEDRIYEQYF.

This chain connects TRBV3-1 (or the pseudogene TRBV3-2) to TRBJ1-6; TRBD1 aligns across 8 bases. The CDR3 contains 14 residues. The germline CDR1 and CDR2 sequences are LGHDT and YNNKEL (reference sequence). The V segment lost 3 bases and the J segment 6 bases; nucleotides outside the gene matches: 1. The CDR3 DNA sequence: TGTGCCAGCAGCCAGGGACAGGTTAATTCACCCCTCCACTTT. Its protein is CASSQGQVNSPLHF.

This clone was detected a few times. V usage is TRBV7-3 and J usage is TRBJ1-2, with D maybe TRBD1 (6 bases). This CDR3 region has 13 residues. The germline gives CDR1 SGHTA, CDR2 FQGTGA. Trimming removed 5 bases from V and 5 bases from J, with 12 bases in between. The CDR3, as DNA: TGTGCCAGCAGCCCTGACGGACAGTATGGCTACACCTTC. Encoded protein: CASSPDGQYGYTF. Combining the CDR3 with reference TRBV7-3 and TRBJ1-2 gives the whole variable domain GAGVSQTPSNKVTEKGKYVELRCDPISGHTALYWYRQSLGQGPEFLIYFQGTGAADDSGLPNDRFFAVRPEGSVSTLKIQRTERGDSAVYLCASSPDGQYGYTFGSGTRLTVV.

This clone has more than one count but fewer than ten. J is TRBJ1-1 and V is TRBV16; D gene ambiguous. Looked up from germline, CDR1 is KGHSY and CDR2 is FQNENV. Trimming took off 6 bases at V and 4 bases at J, with 15 bases between the two ends. This CDR3 contains 14 residues. The CDR3: CASSPDWEGTEAFF. For the CDR3, the DNA is TGTGCCAGCAGTCCCGACTGGGAGGGCACTGAAGCTTTCTTT.

The chain links TRBV7-6 to TRBJ1-3; D may be TRBD1 (5 bases). V lost 2 bases to trimming and J lost 0 bases, with 11 bases between them. This CDR3 region has 16 residues. Germline CDR1 and CDR2: SGHVS and FNYEAQ. The CDR3 nucleotides read TGTGCCAGCAGCTTACCCGACAGAACCTCTGGAAACACCATATATTTT. Translated: CASSLPDRTSGNTIYF.

This clone has at least ten counts. J is TRBJ2-7 and V is TRBV10-2; the D is unclear. Germline V gives CDR1 WSHSY, CDR2 SAAADI. Trimming took off 8 bases at V and 5 bases at J, with 13 bases between the two ends. This CDR3 is built from 12 residues. CDR3 nucleotides: TGCGCCAGCCTATCAAGAACGGACGAGCAGTACTTC. Translated, it gives CASLSRTDEQYF.

V usage is TRBV7-2 and J usage is TRBJ2-7; D is uncertain. The CDR3 has 15 amino acids. From germline, CDR1 is SGHTA and CDR2 FQGNSA. The germline V and J ends were trimmed by 1 base and 3 bases, with 13 bases remaining between them. CDR3 sequence: CASSLVSLGHYEQYF. The CDR3 region has the DNA TGTGCCAGCAGCTTAGTCTCCCTGGGCCACTACGAGCAGTACTTC.

This sequence joins TRBV27 and TRBJ2-1; TRBD2 might be the D (6 bases). The germline V and J ends were trimmed by 5 bases and 0 bases, with 8 bases remaining between them. The CDR3 runs to 14 residues. The germline CDR1 and CDR2 sequences are MNHEY and SMNVEV (reference sequence). The CDR3 DNA reads TGTGCCAGCAGTCTAGCGAGCTCCTACAATGAGCAGTTCTTC. This translates into CASSLASSYNEQFF.

The rearrangement uses TRBV6-1 and TRBJ1-5; D gene ambiguous. With 0 bases removed from V and 3 bases from J, the gap between germline ends came to 9 bases. This CDR3 region has 15 residues. Per germline, CDR1 MNHNS and CDR2 SASEGT. The CDR3 region has the DNA TGTGCCAGCAGTGAAGCTGGAGGAAACAATCAGCCCCAGCATTTT. Its protein is CASSEAGGNNQPQHF.

V gene TRBV19 combines with J gene TRBJ1-2; D is ambiguous. The CDR3 is 11 amino acids. Germline V lookup: CDR1 LNHDA, CDR2 SQIVND (reference sequence). The CDR3 reads CASKERDGYTF. DNA of the CDR3: TGTGCATCAAAGGAGAGGGATGGCTACACCTTC.

Concerning this clone itself: Other DNA sequences of this sample code for an identical CDR3. J is TRBJ1-5 and V is TRBV30, with a tentative D call TRBD1 (5 bases). Trimming left V 1 base short and J 7 bases short, with 14 bases between. The CDR3 totals 14 residues. From germline, CDR1 is GTSNPN and CDR2 SVGIG (reference sequence). DNA for the CDR3: TGTGCCTGGAGTGAGGGCCAGGGCAGGCAGCCCCAGCATTTT. Its translation is CAWSEGQGRQPQHF. The whole variable domain, remainder taken from reference TRBV30 and TRBJ1-5, is SQTIHQWPATLVQPVGSPLSLECTVEGTSNPNLYWYRQAAGRGLQLLFYSVGIGQISSEVPQNLSASRPQDRQFILSSKKLLLSDSGFYLCAWSEGQGRQPQHFGDGTRLSIL.

This chain connects TRBV12-5 to TRBJ1-4; 7 nucleotides align to TRBD1. The CDR3 is made up of 19 amino acids. CDR1 is LGHNT, CDR2 FRNRAP, per germline. V lost 1 base to trimming and J lost 8 bases; unmatched junction nucleotides: 19. As DNA, the CDR3 is TGTGCTAGTGGTTTGGCCATAGGGGGCGGTAGGCCTCCGCCGGAAAAACTGTTTTTT. This codes for CASGLAIGGGRPPPEKLFF.

V usage is TRBV3-1 (or the pseudogene TRBV3-2) and J usage is TRBJ1-2; D may be TRBD1 (6 bases). The V gene lost 2 bases and the J gene lost 2 bases, with 12 bases spanning the gap. The CDR3 covers 15 residues. Germline V gene data show CDR1 as LGHDT and CDR2 as YNNKEL (reference sequence). The CDR3 is CASSQQTGLNYGYTF. DNA of the CDR3: TGTGCCAGCAGCCAACAGACAGGACTCAACTATGGCTACACCTTC.

There are a few counts of this clone. J is TRBJ2-7 and V is TRBV7-3, with 8 bases aligning to TRBD2. Germline V gene lookup returns CDR1 SGHTA and CDR2 FQGTGA. The V segment lost 2 bases and the J segment 11 bases; nucleotides outside the gene matches: 14. The CDR3 covers 15 residues. The CDR3 reads CASSLSAGATDIKYF. The DNA of the CDR3 is TGTGCCAGCAGCTTATCAGCGGGAGCCACGGATATAAAGTACTTC.